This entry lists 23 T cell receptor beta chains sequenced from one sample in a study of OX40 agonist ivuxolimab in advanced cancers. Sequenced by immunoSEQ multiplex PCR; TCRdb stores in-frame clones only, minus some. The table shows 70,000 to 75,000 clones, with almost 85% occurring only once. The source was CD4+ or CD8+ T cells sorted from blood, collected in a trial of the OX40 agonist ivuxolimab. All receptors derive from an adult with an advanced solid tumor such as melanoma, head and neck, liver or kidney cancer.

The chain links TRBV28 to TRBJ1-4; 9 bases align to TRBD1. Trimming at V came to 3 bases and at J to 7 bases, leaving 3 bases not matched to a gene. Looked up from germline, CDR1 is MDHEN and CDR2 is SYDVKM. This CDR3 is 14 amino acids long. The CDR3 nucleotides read TGTGCCAGCAGTTTGGGGGACAGGGCTGAAAAACTGTTTTTT. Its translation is CASSLGDRAEKLFF.

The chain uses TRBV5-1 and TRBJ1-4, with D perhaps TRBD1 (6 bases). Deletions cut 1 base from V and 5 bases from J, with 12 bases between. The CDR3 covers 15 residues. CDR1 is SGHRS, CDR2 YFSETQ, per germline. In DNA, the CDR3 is TGCGCCAGCAGCTTGTTTCAGGGGTCGAATGAAAAACTGTTTTTT. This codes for CASSLFQGSNEKLFF.

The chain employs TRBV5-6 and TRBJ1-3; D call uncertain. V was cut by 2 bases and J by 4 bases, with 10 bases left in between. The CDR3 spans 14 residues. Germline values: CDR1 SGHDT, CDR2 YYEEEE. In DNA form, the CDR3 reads TGTGCCAGCAGCTTATATCTCATGGGAAACACCATATATTTT. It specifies CASSLYLMGNTIYF. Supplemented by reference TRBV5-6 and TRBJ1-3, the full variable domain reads DAGVTQSPTHLIKTRGQQVTLRCSPKSGHDTVSWYQQALGQGPQFIFQYYEEEERQRGNFPDRFSGHQFPNYSSELNVNALLLGDSALYLCASSLYLMGNTIYFGEGSWLTVV.

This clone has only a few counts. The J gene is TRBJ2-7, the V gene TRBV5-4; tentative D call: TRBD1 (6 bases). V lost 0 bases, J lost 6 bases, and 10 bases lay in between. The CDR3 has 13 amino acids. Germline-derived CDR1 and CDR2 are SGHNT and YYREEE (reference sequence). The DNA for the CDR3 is TGTGCCAGCAGCTTGGAAGGGGGAAGCGAGCAGTACTTC. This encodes CASSLEGGSEQYF.

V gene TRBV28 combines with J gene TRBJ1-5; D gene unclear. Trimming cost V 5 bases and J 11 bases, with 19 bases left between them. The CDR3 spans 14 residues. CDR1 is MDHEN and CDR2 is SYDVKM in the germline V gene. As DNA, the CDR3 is TGTGCCAGCAGTCCATATGGACCCTTCAGGACCCAGCATTTT. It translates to CASSPYGPFRTQHF.

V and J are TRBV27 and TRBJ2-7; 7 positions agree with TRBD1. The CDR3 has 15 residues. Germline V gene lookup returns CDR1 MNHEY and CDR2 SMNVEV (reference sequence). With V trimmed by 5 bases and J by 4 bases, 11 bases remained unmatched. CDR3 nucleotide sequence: TGTGCCAGCAGTCCCGGGACAGTTCCCATGTACGAGCAGTACTTC. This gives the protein CASSPGTVPMYEQYF.

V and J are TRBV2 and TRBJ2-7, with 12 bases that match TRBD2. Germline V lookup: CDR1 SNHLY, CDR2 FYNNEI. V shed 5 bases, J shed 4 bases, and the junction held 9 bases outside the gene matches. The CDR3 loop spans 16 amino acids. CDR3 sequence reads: CASSRPRTSGKYEQYF. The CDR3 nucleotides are TGTGCCAGCAGTCGACCTCGGACTAGCGGGAAGTACGAGCAGTACTTC.

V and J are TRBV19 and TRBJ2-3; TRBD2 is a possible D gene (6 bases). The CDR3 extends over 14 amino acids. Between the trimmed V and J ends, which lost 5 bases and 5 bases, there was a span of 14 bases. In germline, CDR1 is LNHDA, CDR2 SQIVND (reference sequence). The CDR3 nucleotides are TGTGCCAGTAGTGCAAAGAGCGGGCTAGATACGCAGTATTTT. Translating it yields CASSAKSGLDTQYF.

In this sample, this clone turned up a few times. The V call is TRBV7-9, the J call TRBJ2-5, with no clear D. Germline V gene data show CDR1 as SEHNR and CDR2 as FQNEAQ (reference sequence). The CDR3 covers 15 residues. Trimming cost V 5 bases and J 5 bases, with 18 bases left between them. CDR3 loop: CASSPKERLGETQYF. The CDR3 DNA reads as TGTGCCAGCAGCCCAAAAGAGCGTTTGGGGGAGACCCAGTACTTC.

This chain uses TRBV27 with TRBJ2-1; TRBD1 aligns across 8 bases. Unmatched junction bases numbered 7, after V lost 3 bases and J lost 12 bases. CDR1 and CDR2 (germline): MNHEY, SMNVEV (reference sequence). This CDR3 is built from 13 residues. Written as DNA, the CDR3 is TGTGCCAGCAGTTTGGAGGGGGACAGGCGGCAGTTCTTC. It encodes CASSLEGDRRQFF.

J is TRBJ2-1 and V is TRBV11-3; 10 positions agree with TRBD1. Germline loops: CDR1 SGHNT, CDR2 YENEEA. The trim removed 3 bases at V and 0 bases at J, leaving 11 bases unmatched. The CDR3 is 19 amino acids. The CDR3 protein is CASSFGTGDARSSYNEQFF. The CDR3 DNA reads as TGTGCCAGCAGCTTCGGGACAGGGGACGCCCGGAGCTCCTACAATGAGCAGTTCTTC. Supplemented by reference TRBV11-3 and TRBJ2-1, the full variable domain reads EAGVVQSPRYKIIEKKQPVAFWCNPISGHNTLYWYLQNLGQGPELLIRYENEEAVDDSQLPKDRFSAERLKGVDSTLKIQPAELGDSAVYLCASSFGTGDARSSYNEQFFGPGTRLTVL.

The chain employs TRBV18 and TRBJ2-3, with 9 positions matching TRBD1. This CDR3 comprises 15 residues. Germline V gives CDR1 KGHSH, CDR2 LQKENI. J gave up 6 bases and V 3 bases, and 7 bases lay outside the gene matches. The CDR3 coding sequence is TGTGCCAGCTCACCGGGGACAGGGTTGCGCGATACGCAGTATTTT. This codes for CASSPGTGLRDTQYF.

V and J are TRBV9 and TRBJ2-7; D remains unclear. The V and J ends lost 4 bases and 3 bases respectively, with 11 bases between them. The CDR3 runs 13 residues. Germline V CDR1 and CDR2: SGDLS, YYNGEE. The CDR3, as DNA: TGTGCCAGCAGCTTGAATTGGGGCTACGAGCAGTACTTC. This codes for CASSLNWGYEQYF.

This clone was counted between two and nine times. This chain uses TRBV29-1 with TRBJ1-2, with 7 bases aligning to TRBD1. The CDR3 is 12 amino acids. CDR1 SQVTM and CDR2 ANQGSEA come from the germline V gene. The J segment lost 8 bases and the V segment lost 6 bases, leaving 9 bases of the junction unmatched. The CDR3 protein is CSVGEGALGYTF. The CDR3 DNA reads TGCAGCGTGGGCGAGGGGGCTCTCGGCTACACCTTC.

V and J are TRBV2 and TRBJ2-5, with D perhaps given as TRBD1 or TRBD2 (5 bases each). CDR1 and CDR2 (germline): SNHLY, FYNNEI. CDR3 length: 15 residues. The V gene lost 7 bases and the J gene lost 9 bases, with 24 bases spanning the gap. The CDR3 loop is CASNWERGLGPAQYF. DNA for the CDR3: TGTGCCAGCAACTGGGAGAGGGGCCTTGGGCCGGCCCAGTACTTC.

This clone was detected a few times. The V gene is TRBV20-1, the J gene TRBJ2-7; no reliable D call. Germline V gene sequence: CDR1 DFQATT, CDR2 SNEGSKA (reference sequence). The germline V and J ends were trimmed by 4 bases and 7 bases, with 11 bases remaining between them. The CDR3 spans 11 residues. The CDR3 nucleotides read TGCAGTGCTACTCCCCTTAGGGAGCAGTACTTC. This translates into CSATPLREQYF.

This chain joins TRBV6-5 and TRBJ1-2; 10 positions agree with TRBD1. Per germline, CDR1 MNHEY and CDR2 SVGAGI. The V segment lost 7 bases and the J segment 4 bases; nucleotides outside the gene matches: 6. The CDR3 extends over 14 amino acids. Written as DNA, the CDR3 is TGTGCCAGCACCCACGGGGACAGGGGCTATGGCTACACCTTC. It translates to CASTHGDRGYGYTF.

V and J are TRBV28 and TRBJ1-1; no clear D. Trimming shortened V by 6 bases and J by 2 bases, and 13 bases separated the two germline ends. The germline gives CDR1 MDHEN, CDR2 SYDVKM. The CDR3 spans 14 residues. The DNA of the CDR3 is TGTGCCAGCAGGCCACCACAGAAAAACACTGAAGCTTTCTTT. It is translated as CASRPPQKNTEAFF.

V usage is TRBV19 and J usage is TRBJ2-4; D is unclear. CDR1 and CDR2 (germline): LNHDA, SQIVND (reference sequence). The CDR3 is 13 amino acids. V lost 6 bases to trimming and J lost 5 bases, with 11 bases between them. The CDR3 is CASSVESENIQYF. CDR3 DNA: TGTGCCAGTAGCGTCGAATCGGAAAACATTCAGTACTTC.

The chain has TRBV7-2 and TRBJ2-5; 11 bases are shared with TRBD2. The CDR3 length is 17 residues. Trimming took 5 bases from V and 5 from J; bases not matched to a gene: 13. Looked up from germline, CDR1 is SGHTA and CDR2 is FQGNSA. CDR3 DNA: TGTGCCAGCAGCACGGGGGTCGGACTAGCGGGTATGGAGACCCAGTACTTC. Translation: CASSTGVGLAGMETQYF.

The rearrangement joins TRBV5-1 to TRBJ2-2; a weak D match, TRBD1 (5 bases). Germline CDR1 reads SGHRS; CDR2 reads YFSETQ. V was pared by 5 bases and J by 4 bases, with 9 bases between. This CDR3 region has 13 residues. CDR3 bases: TGCGCCAGCAGATATGACAGCACCGGGGAGCTGTTTTTT. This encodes CASRYDSTGELFF.

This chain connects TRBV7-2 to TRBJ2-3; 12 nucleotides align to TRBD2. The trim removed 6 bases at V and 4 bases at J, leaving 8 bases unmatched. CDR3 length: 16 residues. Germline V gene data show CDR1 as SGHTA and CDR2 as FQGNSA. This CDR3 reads CASRSGLAGQSDTQYF. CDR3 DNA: TGTGCCAGCAGATCAGGACTAGCGGGACAATCAGATACGCAGTATTTT.

In nucleotides, the CDR3 is TGTGCCAGCAGCGCACAAGGGGGGTCAACTAATGAAAAACTGTTTTTT. This encodes CASSAQGGSTNEKLFF. The chain has TRBV5-4 and TRBJ1-4; TRBD1 is a possible D gene (6 bases). Germline values: CDR1 SGHNT, CDR2 YYREEE (reference sequence). Trimming shortened V by 4 bases and J by 0 bases, and 13 bases separated the two germline ends. The CDR3 runs 16 residues.